Below are 3 T cell receptor beta chains sequenced from a single sample in a study of blood T cell repertoires in COVID-19. TCRdb keeps only in-frame clones here, not all; method: immunoSEQ multiplex PCR. The data contain tens of thousands of clones, more than 75% of them singletons. Sequencing was done on a sample of peripheral blood. Source of these receptors: a human donor in a cohort sampled during active COVID-19.

The chain recombines TRBV30 with TRBJ2-3, with a possible D match to TRBD2 (5 bases). Germline V gives CDR1 GTSNPN, CDR2 SVGIG (reference sequence). The CDR3 length is 13 residues. Between the trimmed V and J ends, which lost 5 bases and 5 bases, there was a span of 14 bases. CDR3 sequence reads: CAWDLGGQDTQYF. CDR3 DNA sequence: TGTGCCTGGGACCTCGGAGGTCAAGATACGCAGTATTTT.

This clone was observed a single time. The J gene is TRBJ1-4, the V gene TRBV9; D is undetermined. This CDR3 spans 15 amino acids. Germline CDR1 and CDR2: SGDLS and YYNGEE. V dropped 4 bases and J dropped 7 bases, with 17 bases sitting between them. The DNA of the CDR3 is TGTGCCAGCAGCCCGCCACGGGGAGAAGGTGAAAAACTGTTTTTT. Amino acid sequence: CASSPPRGEGEKLFF.

This chain links TRBV19 with TRBJ2-7; tentatively, D is TRBD2 (5 bases). V was pared by 5 bases and J by 3 bases, with 11 bases between. Germline values: CDR1 LNHDA, CDR2 SQIVND (reference sequence). There are 13 residues in the CDR3. The DNA of the CDR3 is TGTGCCAGTAGTGGACTCGGAGACTACGAGCAGTACTTC. Translating gives CASSGLGDYEQYF.